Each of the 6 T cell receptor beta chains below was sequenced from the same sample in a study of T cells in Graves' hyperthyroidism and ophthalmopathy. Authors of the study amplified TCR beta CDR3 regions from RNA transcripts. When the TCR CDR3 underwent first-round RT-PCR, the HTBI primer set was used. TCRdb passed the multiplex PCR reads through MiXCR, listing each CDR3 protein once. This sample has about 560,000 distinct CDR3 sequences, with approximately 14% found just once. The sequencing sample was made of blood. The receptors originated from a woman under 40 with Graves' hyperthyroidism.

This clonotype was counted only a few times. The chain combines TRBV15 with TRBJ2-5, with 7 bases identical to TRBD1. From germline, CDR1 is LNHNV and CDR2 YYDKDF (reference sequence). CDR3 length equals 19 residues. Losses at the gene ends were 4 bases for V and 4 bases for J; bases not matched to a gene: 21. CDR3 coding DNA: TGTGCCACCAGCATGTTACAGGGGATCGGAAACCTCAGACTAGAGACCCAGTACTTC. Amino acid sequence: CATSMLQGIGNLRLETQYF.

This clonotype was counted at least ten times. CDR3 nucleotide sequence: TGCGCCAGCGCGGGGCAGACAGATACGCAGTATTTT. As protein: CASAGQTDTQYF. The rearrangement links TRBV5-1 to TRBJ2-3; TRBD2 is a possible D gene (6 bases). Looked up from germline, CDR1 is SGHRS and CDR2 is YFSETQ. Trimming pared 7 bases from V and 3 bases from J, leaving 9 bases between. The CDR3 contains 12 residues.

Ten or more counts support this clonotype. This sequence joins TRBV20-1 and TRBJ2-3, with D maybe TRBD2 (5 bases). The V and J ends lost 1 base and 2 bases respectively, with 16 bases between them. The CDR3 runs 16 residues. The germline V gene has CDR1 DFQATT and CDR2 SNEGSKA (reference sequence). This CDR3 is CSARASATRYTDTQYF. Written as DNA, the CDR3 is TGCAGTGCTAGAGCCAGCGCCACTAGATACACAGATACGCAGTATTTT.

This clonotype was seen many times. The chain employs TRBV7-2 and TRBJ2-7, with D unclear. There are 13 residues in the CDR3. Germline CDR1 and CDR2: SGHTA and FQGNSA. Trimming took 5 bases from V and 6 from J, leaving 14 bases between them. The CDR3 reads CASSPNSYSEQYF. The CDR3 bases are TGTGCCAGCAGCCCCAATAGTTATAGCGAGCAGTACTTC. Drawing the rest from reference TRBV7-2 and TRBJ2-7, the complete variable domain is GAGVSQSPSNKVTEKGKDVELRCDPISGHTALYWYRQSLGQGLEFLIYFQGNSAPDKSGLPSDRFSAERTGGSVSTLTIQRTQQEDSAVYLCASSPNSYSEQYFGPGTRLTVT.

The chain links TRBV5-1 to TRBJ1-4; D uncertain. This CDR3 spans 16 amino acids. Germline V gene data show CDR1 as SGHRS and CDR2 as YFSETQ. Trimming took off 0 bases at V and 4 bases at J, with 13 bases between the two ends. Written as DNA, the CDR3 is TGCGCCAGCAGCTTGGAACCCCAGGATTTTAATGAAAAACTGTTTTTT. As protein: CASSLEPQDFNEKLFF.

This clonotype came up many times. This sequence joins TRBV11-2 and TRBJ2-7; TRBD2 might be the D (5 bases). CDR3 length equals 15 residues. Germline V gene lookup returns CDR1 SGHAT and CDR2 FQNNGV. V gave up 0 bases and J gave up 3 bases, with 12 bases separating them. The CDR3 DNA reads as TGTGCCAGCAGCTTAGAAAGACTACCTGTCTACGAGCAGTACTTC. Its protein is CASSLERLPVYEQYF. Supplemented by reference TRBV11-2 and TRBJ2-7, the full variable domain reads EAGVAQSPRYKIIEKRQSVAFWCNPISGHATLYWYQQILGQGPKLLIQFQNNGVVDDSQLPKDRFSAERLKGVDSTLKIQPAKLEDSAVYLCASSLERLPVYEQYFGPGTRLTVT.